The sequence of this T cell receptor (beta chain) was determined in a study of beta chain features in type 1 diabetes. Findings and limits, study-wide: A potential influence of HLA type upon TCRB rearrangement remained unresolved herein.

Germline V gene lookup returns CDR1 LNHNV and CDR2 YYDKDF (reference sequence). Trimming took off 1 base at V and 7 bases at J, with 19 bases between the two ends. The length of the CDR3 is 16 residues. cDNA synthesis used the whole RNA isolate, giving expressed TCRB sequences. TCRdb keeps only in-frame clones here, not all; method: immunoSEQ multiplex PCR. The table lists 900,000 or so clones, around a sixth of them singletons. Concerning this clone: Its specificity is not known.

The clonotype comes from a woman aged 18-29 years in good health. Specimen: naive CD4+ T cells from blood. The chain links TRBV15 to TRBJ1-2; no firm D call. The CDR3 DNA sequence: TGTGCCACCAGCAGAGCATCAAACACGCTACGGATTGGCTACACCTTC. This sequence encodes CATSRASNTLRIGYTF.